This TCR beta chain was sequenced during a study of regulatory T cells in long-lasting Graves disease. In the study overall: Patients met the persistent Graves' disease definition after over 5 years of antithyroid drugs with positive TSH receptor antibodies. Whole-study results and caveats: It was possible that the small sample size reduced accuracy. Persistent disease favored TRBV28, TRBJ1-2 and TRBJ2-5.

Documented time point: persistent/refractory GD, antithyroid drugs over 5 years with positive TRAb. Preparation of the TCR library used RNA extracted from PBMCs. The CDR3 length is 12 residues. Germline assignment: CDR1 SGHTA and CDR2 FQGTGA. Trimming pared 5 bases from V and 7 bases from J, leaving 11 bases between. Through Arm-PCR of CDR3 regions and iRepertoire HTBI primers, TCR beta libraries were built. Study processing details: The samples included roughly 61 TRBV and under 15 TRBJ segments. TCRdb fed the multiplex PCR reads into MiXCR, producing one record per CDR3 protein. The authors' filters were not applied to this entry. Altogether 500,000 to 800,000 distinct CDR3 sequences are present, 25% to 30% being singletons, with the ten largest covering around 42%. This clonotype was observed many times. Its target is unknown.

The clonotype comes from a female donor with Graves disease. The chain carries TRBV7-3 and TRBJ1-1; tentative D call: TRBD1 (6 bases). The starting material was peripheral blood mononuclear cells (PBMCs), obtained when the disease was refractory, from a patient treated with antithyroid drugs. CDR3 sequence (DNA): TGTGCCAGCAGCCGGACAGAAGGTGAAGCTTTCTTT. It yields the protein CASSRTEGEAFF.